This TCR beta chain was profiled in a study of T cell repertoires in cytomegalovirus infection. Study-wide background: CMV infection plus the matching HLA type was flagged by public TCR beta signatures.

The CDR3 has 16 residues. With 3 bases removed from V and 5 bases from J, the gap between germline ends came to 16 bases. Germline V CDR1 and CDR2: SGHTA, FQGNSA. TCRdb reprocessed the reads with MiXCR, giving one entry per CDR3 protein. This sample carries more than 150,000 distinct CDR3 sequences, roughly 19% of them seen once, and the ten largest clones take about 3%. What was sequenced was PBMCs. The gene calls are TRBV7-2 and TRBJ2-2; weak D call: TRBD2 (5 bases). The origin of this receptor is a human donor in good health (CMV status not recorded). Some clones in this sample may be carry-over from other donors' samples. CDR3 in DNA: TGTGCCAGCAGCTTGCCCTTACTAGTTATTACCGGGGAGCTGTTTTTT. This translates into CASSLPLLVITGELFF.